A single sample gave rise to the 14 T cell receptor beta chains below, sequenced in a study of T cell responses to AZD1222 COVID-19 vaccine. Repertoires were generated with immunoSEQ multiplex PCR, while TCRdb's copy carries only in-frame clones and drops some. The sample has around 60,000 clones; roughly 89% are singletons. Sequenced here: peripheral blood, sampled on day 0 of AZD1222 vaccination. These receptors were taken from an adult in good health.

The chain recombines TRBV5-1 with TRBJ1-3; weak D call: TRBD1 (6 bases). Germline-derived CDR1 and CDR2 are SGHRS and YFSETQ. The CDR3 is made up of 15 amino acids. The V and J ends lost 4 bases and 0 bases respectively, with 11 bases between them. CDR3 loop: CASSLTGFSGNTIYF. In DNA, the CDR3 is TGCGCCAGCAGCCTCACAGGGTTCTCTGGAAACACCATATATTTT.

This chain connects TRBV12-3 or TRBV12-4 to TRBJ1-1, with D perhaps TRBD1 (6 bases). V was cut by 7 bases and J by 5 bases, with 14 bases left in between. The CDR3 covers 13 residues. CDR3 nucleotides: TGTGCCAGCACCGCACAGGGTTGGACTGAAGCTTTCTTT. As protein: CASTAQGWTEAFF.

The chain combines TRBV7-3 with TRBJ1-2; D perhaps matches TRBD1 (5 bases). The CDR3 loop spans 15 amino acids. Between the trimmed V and J ends, which lost 1 base and 8 bases, there was a span of 17 bases. Germline V gene data show CDR1 as SGHTA and CDR2 as FQGTGA. The CDR3 loop reads CASSLRPRAVEGYTF. As DNA, the CDR3 is TGTGCCAGCAGCTTAAGACCCAGGGCCGTGGAGGGCTACACCTTC.

The rearrangement uses TRBV7-7 and TRBJ2-7; 7 nucleotides agree with TRBD2. The CDR3 length is 14 residues. In germline, CDR1 is SSHAT, CDR2 FNYEAQ (reference sequence). The V and J ends lost 7 bases and 3 bases, in that order; junction bases with no gene match: 9. CDR3 protein: CASIEGAGIYEQYF. CDR3 coding DNA: TGTGCCAGCATCGAAGGAGCGGGGATCTACGAGCAGTACTTC.

The V call is TRBV27, the J call TRBJ1-3; 8 positions agree with TRBD1. Per germline, CDR1 MNHEY and CDR2 SMNVEV (reference sequence). CDR3 size: 15 residues. V was pared by 4 bases and J by 0 bases, with 2 bases of the junction left unmatched. CDR3 residues: CASSSDRGSGNTIYF. DNA of the CDR3: TGTGCCAGCAGTTCCGACAGGGGCTCTGGAAACACCATATATTTT.

The chain links TRBV19 to TRBJ1-2; TRBD1 agrees at 8 bases. The germline CDR1 and CDR2 sequences are LNHDA and SQIVND (reference sequence). This CDR3 region has 15 residues. V shed 6 bases and J 7 bases; nucleotides not matched to a gene: 13. The DNA of the CDR3 is TGTGCCAGTAGATACCAGGGGGCCCAACCCCCTGGCTACACCTTC. Translating it yields CASRYQGAQPPGYTF.

The chain combines TRBV5-6 with TRBJ1-1; D gene unclear. The germline V and J ends were trimmed by 0 bases and 0 bases, with 6 bases remaining between them. Germline CDR1 SGHDT, CDR2 YYEEEE. CDR3 length equals 14 residues. The CDR3 protein is CASSLGNLNTEAFF. The CDR3 DNA is TGTGCCAGCAGCTTGGGAAATTTGAACACTGAAGCTTTCTTT.

This rearrangement joins TRBV19 to TRBJ1-5; 9 nucleotides agree with TRBD1. Trimming took 6 bases from V and 1 from J; bases not matched to a gene: 7. Germline CDR1 is LNHDA and CDR2 is SQIVND (reference sequence). CDR3 length: 16 amino acids. The CDR3 DNA reads TGTGCCAGTAGCGCTGGGACAGGGTTAAGCAATCAGCCCCAGCATTTT. It codes for CASSAGTGLSNQPQHF.

The chain has TRBV5-1 and TRBJ1-1; D might be TRBD1 (5 bases). CDR1 and CDR2 (germline): SGHRS, YFSETQ. The CDR3 sequence is 12 residues long. Trimming shortened V by 3 bases and J by 4 bases, and 7 bases separated the two germline ends. In DNA, the CDR3 is TGCGCCAGCAGCTCGGGACTCACTGAAGCTTTCTTT. Protein sequence: CASSSGLTEAFF.

V and J are TRBV6-2 or TRBV6-3 and TRBJ1-1; D is ambiguous. V dropped 2 bases and J dropped 0 bases, with 10 bases sitting between them. This CDR3 comprises 15 residues. Per the germline V gene, CDR1 is MNHEY and CDR2 is SVGEGT. The CDR3 coding sequence is TGTGCCAGCAGTTACCACATAAATATGAACACTGAAGCTTTCTTT. Amino acid sequence: CASSYHINMNTEAFF.

This clone was recorded only once. This sequence joins TRBV11-2 and TRBJ2-7; D possibly corresponds to TRBD1 (5 bases). The CDR3 is 14 amino acids. The germline V and J ends were trimmed by 5 bases and 7 bases, with 18 bases remaining between them. CDR1 and CDR2 from the germline V gene are SGHAT and FQNNGV. The CDR3: CASSPWAGQREQYF. CDR3 sequence (DNA): TGTGCCAGCAGCCCCTGGGCAGGGCAAAGAGAGCAGTACTTC. The full variable domain, completed using reference TRBV11-2 and TRBJ2-7, is EAGVAQSPRYKIIEKRQSVAFWCNPISGHATLYWYQQILGQGPKLLIQFQNNGVVDDSQLPKDRFSAERLKGVDSTLKIQPAKLEDSAVYLCASSPWAGQREQYFGPGTRLTVT.

The J gene is TRBJ1-2, the V gene TRBV7-8, with D maybe TRBD1 (6 bases). V lost 5 bases and J 2 bases, leaving 9 bases between the germline ends. Germline assignment: CDR1 SGHVS and CDR2 FQNEAQ. CDR3 length: 13 residues. The CDR3: CASSPGQNYGYTF. The CDR3 DNA sequence: TGTGCCAGCAGCCCTGGACAGAACTATGGCTACACCTTC.

The chain links TRBV5-1 to TRBJ1-3; no reliable D call. V was pared by 0 bases and J by 2 bases, with 9 bases between. Germline V gene lookup returns CDR1 SGHRS and CDR2 YFSETQ. This CDR3 comprises 15 residues. The CDR3 protein is CASSLVGETGNTIYF. The CDR3 DNA sequence: TGCGCCAGCAGCTTGGTTGGGGAAACTGGAAACACCATATATTTT.

Here the CDR3 DNA reads TGTGCCAGTAGTGGGGGACAGTACTACAATGAGCAGTTCTTC. It translates to CASSGGQYYNEQFF. The chain uses TRBV19 and TRBJ2-1; 7 positions agree with TRBD1. The V and J ends lost 5 bases and 3 bases, in that order; junction bases with no gene match: 4. The germline gives CDR1 LNHDA, CDR2 SQIVND (reference sequence). The CDR3 runs to 14 residues.